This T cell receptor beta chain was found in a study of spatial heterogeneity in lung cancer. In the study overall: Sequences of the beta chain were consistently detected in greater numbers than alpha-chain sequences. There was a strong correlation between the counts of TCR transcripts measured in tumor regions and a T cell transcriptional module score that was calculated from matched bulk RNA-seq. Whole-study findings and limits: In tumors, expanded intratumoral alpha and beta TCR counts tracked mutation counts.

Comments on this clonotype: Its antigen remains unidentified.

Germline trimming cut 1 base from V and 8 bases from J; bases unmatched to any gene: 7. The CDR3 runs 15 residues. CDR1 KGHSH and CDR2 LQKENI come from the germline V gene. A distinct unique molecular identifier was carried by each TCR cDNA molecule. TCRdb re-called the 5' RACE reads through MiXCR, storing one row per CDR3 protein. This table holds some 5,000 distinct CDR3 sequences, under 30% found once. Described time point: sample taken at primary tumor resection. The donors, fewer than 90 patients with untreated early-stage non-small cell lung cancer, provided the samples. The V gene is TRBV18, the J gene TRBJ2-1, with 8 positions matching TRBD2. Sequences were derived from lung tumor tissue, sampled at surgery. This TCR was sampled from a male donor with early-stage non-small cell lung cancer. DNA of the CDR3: TGTGCCAGCTCACCACAAGCGGGAGTGTTGGATGAGCAGTTCTTC. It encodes CASSPQAGVLDEQFF.